This entry lists 5 T cell receptor beta chains sequenced from one sample in a study of T-cell reconstitution after alpha-beta-depleted transplantation in children. Unique molecular identifiers were incorporated when the TCRbeta library was constructed. TCRdb re-called the PCR reads with MiXCR, one entry per CDR3 protein. This sample has about 980,000 distinct CDR3 sequences, with about 29% found just once. The sequenced sample was PBMCs, mostly from graft donor cells, obtained 360 days after TCRalphabeta/CD19-depleted stem cell transplant. The receptor source for this set is a boy in the first two years of life who had a stem cell transplant for SCID, so the T cells may come from the graft donor.

This clonotype occurred many times. The chain carries TRBV5-5 and TRBJ1-4; D not certain. Germline CDR1 SGHKS, CDR2 YYEKEE (reference sequence). Trimming took 0 bases from V and 4 from J, leaving 7 bases between them. CDR3 size: 14 residues. The CDR3 DNA is TGTGCCAGCAGCTTGGGGCAGCTTAATGAAAAACTGTTTTTT. As protein: CASSLGQLNEKLFF.

The J gene is TRBJ2-1, the V gene TRBV6-5; TRBD2 might be the D (6 bases). The CDR3 has 16 residues. The V gene's germline CDR1 is MNHEY and CDR2 SVGAGI. With 7 bases removed from V and 8 bases from J, the gap between germline ends came to 24 bases. The CDR3, as DNA: TGTGCCAGCATTTTCTGGGGCGGGGAGGCCGGGGATGAGCAGTTCTTC. Its translation: CASIFWGGEAGDEQFF.

The CDR3 sequence is CSANGQVNTEAFF. The CDR3 DNA follows: TGCAGTGCCAATGGACAGGTCAACACTGAAGCTTTCTTT. The V and J genes are TRBV20-1 and TRBJ1-1, with 7 bases fitting TRBD1. The CDR3 totals 13 residues. Germline V gene data show CDR1 as DFQATT and CDR2 as SNEGSKA (reference sequence). The V gene end was trimmed by 6 bases and the J gene end by 2 bases; junction bases not matched to a gene: 6.

V gene TRBV20-1 combines with J gene TRBJ2-3, with TRBD2 matching 8 bases. J lost 0 bases, V lost 5 bases, and 7 bases had no gene match. Germline V gene sequence: CDR1 DFQATT, CDR2 SNEGSKA (reference sequence). This CDR3 is built from 15 residues. CDR3 DNA: TGCAGTGCTCCCCGAGCGGGGGCTAGCACAGATACGCAGTATTTT. Protein product: CSAPRAGASTDTQYF.

V is TRBV20-1 and J is TRBJ2-2; D is undetermined. The V end lost 2 bases, the J end lost 3 bases, and 16 bases lay between the germline ends. This CDR3 spans 16 amino acids. From germline, CDR1 is DFQATT and CDR2 SNEGSKA (reference sequence). The CDR3 DNA is TGCAGTGCTAGATCCACCTCAGGATTGTACACCGGGGAGCTGTTTTTT. It specifies CSARSTSGLYTGELFF.